Listed below are T cell receptor beta chains from one sample, sequenced in a study of T cell responses to AZD1222 COVID-19 vaccine. Only in-frame clones appear in the TCRdb table, and some are missing; sequencing was by immunoSEQ multiplex PCR. The sample yields 150,000 to 200,000 clones, 91% seen once. The sample here was peripheral blood, taken 28 days after the second AZD1222 dose. These receptors all come from an adult who received the AZD1222 COVID-19 vaccine. The CDR3 runs from the conserved cysteine through the conserved F or W. The D gene is left open where the match is weak. Clone size, where shown, is once, few, many, or a class for clones that have expanded.

D gene	V gene	clone size	J gene	CDR3 protein	CDR3 DNA
-	TRBV6-5	-	TRBJ1-1	CASSYGGLGNTEAFF	TGTGCCAGCAGTTACGGGGGGCTCGGGAACACTGAAGCTTTCTTT
-	TRBV5-4	-	TRBJ2-2	CASSLVGGELFF	TGTGCCAGCAGCTTGGTGGGCGGGGAGCTGTTTTTT
TRBD1	TRBV28	-	TRBJ1-4	CASSLWGAGGRNEKLFF	TGTGCCAGCAGTTTATGGGGGGCAGGGGGCCGGAATGAAAAACTGTTTTTT
-	TRBV10-2	few	TRBJ1-6	CASNRGGSPLHF	TGCGCCTCCAACCGGGGGGGCTCACCCCTCCACTTT
-	TRBV19	-	TRBJ1-3	CASSIRTGSSGNTIYF	TGTGCCAGTAGTATCCGCACAGGTAGCTCTGGAAACACCATATATTTT
-	TRBV5-5	-	TRBJ2-7	CASSSRSYEQYF	TGTGCCAGCAGCTCCCGATCCTACGAGCAGTACTTC
-	TRBV11-3	-	TRBJ2-3	CASSYPGADTQYF	TGTGCCAGCAGCTACCCGGGGGCAGATACGCAGTATTTT
-	TRBV4-1	-	TRBJ1-5	CASSQVYAPRSNQPQHF	TGCGCCAGCAGCCAGGTTTACGCTCCCAGGTCCAATCAGCCCCAGCATTTT
TRBD2	TRBV24-1	-	TRBJ2-3	CATSEAGGKADTQYF	TGTGCCACCAGTGAAGCGGGGGGGAAAGCAGATACGCAGTATTTT
-	TRBV5-5	-	TRBJ1-1	CASSLEGNQAFF	TGTGCCAGCAGCTTAGAAGGGAACCAAGCTTTCTTT
TRBD1	TRBV4-3	-	TRBJ1-6	CASSQGIRDRPSSYNSPLHF	TGCGCCAGCAGCCAAGGTATACGGGACAGGCCGAGCTCCTATAATTCACCCCTCCACTTT
-	TRBV7-9	-	TRBJ2-1	CAEEGVTYNEQFF	TGTGCCGAAGAAGGGGTGACCTACAATGAGCAGTTCTTC
TRBD1	TRBV7-2	-	TRBJ2-5	CASSNTQGWQETQYF	TGTGCCAGCAGCAATACACAGGGGTGGCAAGAGACCCAGTACTTC
-	TRBV10-1	-	TRBJ1-1	CASSEQVNTEAFF	TGCGCCAGCAGTGAGCAGGTGAACACTGAAGCTTTCTTT
-	TRBV5-5	few	TRBJ1-5	CASSSRPAGSSNQPQHF	TGTGCCAGCAGCTCCAGGCCGGCAGGGAGTAGCAATCAGCCCCAGCATTTT
-	TRBV18	-	TRBJ2-7	CASSPGTPYEQYF	TGTGCCAGCTCACCTGGGACCCCCTACGAGCAGTACTTC
TRBD2	TRBV19	once	TRBJ2-7	CASTLAGGSSYEQYF	TGTGCCAGTACCCTAGCGGGAGGGAGCTCCTACGAGCAGTACTTC
-	TRBV9	-	TRBJ2-3	CASSVTGGIRTDTQYF	TGTGCCAGCAGCGTTACCGGGGGAATTCGCACAGATACGCAGTATTTT
-	TRBV7-7	-	TRBJ2-3	CASSPPGADTQYF	TGTGCCAGCAGCCCACCGGGGGCAGATACGCAGTATTTT